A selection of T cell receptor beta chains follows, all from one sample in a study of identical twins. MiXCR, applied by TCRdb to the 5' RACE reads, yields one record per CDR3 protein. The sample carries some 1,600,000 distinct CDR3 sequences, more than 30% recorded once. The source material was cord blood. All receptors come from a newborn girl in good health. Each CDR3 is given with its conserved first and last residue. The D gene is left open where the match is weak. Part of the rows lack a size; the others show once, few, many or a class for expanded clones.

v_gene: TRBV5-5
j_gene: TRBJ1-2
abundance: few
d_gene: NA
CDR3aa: CASSLEGGGPYGYTF
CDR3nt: TGTGCCAGCAGCTTGGAGGGCGGGGGCCCCTATGGCTACACCTTC

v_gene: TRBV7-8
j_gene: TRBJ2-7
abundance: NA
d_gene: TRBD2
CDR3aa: CASSLQRGAYEQYF
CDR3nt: TGTGCCAGCAGTTTACAGCGGGGGGCCTACGAGCAGTACTTC

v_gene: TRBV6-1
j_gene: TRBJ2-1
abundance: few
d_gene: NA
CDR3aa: CASLGAYNEQFF
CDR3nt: TGTGCCAGCTTAGGGGCCTACAATGAGCAGTTCTTC

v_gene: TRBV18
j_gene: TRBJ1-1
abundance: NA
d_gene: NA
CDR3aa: CASSPLVGSNTEAFF
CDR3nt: TGTGCCAGCTCACCACTGGTGGGTTCGAACACTGAAGCTTTCTTT

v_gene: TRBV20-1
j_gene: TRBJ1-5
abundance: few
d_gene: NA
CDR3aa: CSAGSKPQHF
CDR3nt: TGCAGTGCTGGCTCTAAGCCCCAGCATTTT

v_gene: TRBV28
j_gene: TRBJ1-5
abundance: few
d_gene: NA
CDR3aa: CASRQYSNQPQHF
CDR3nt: TGTGCCAGCAGACAGTATAGCAATCAGCCCCAGCATTTT

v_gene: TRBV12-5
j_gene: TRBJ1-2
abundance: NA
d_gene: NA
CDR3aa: CASGLADNYGYTF
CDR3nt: TGTGCTAGTGGTTTGGCCGATAACTATGGCTACACCTTC

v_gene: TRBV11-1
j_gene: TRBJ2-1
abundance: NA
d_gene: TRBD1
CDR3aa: CASSPRTGLVNEQFF
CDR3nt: TGTGCCAGCAGCCCCCGGACAGGATTAGTAAATGAGCAGTTCTTC

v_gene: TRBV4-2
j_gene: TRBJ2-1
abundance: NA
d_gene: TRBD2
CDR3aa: CASSRDGVLANEQFF
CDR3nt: TGTGCCAGCAGCCGAGACGGGGTACTAGCGAATGAGCAGTTCTTC

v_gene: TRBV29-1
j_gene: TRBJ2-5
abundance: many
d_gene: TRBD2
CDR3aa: CSVEGGRETQYF
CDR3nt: TGCAGCGTTGAGGGCGGGAGAGAGACCCAGTACTTC

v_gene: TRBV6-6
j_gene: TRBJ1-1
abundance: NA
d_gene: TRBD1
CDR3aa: CASRHGQAYTEAFF
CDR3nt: TGTGCCAGCAGACACGGACAGGCCTACACTGAAGCTTTCTTT

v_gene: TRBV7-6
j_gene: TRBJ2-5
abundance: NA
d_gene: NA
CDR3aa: CASSLAILGGGQETQYF
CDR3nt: TGTGCCAGCAGCTTAGCGATTCTAGGGGGGGGTCAAGAGACCCAGTACTTC

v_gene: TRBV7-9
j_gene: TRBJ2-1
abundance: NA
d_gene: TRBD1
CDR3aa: CASRNPGQGGNEQFF
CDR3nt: TGTGCCAGCAGAAACCCGGGACAGGGGGGGAATGAGCAGTTCTTC

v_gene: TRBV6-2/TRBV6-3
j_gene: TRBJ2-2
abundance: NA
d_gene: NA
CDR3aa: CASRNRATGELFF
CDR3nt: TGTGCCAGCAGGAACAGGGCAACCGGGGAGCTGTTTTTT

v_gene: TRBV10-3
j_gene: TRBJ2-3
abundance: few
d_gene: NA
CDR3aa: CAISESPTDTQYF
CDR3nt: TGTGCCATCAGTGAGTCGCCCACAGATACGCAGTATTTT

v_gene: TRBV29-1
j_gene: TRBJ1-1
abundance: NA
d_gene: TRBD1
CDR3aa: CSATGTALTEAFF
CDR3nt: TGCAGCGCCACCGGGACAGCGCTCACTGAAGCTTTCTTT

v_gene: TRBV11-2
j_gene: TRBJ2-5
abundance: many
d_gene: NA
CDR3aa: CASSFGVAQETQYF
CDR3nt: TGTGCCAGCAGCTTTGGGGTTGCCCAAGAGACCCAGTACTTC

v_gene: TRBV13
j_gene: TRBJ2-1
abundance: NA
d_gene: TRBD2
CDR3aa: CASSDSWRGVQETQFF
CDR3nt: TGTGCCAGCAGCGACTCCTGGCGGGGGGTACAAGAGACCCAGTTCTTC

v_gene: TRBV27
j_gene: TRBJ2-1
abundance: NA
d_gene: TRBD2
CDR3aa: CASSSNRPGGRGREQFF
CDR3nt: TGTGCCAGCAGTTCCAACCGACCTGGCGGGAGAGGGCGTGAGCAGTTCTTC

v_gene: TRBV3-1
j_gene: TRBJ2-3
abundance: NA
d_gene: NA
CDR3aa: CASNQDRTSFAGTQYF
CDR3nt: TGTGCCAGCAACCAAGATCGAACTAGTTTCGCAGGTACGCAGTATTTT

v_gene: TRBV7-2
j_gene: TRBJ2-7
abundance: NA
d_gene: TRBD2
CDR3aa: CASSKRLAGGRYEQYF
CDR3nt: TGTGCCAGCAGCAAACGACTAGCGGGGGGACGGTACGAGCAGTACTTC

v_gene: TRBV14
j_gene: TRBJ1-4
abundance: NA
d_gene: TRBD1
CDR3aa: CASSQEIRGQGNEKLFF
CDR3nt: TGTGCCAGCAGCCAAGAAATTCGGGGACAGGGGAATGAAAAACTGTTTTTT

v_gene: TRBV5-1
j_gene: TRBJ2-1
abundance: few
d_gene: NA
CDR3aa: CASDGGGPYNEQFF
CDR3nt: TGCGCCAGCGACGGGGGCGGCCCATACAATGAGCAGTTCTTC

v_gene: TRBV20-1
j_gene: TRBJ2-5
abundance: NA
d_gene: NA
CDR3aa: CSARDRRRYQETQYF
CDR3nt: TGCAGTGCTAGAGATCGGCGACGGTACCAAGAGACCCAGTACTTC

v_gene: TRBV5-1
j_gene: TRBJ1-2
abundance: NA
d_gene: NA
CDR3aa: CASSLAGLANYGYTF
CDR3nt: TGCGCCAGCAGCTTGGCGGGGCTAGCTAACTATGGCTACACCTTC

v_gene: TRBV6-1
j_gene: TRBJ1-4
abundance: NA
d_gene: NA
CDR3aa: CASSRGAGSEKLFF
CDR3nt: TGTGCCAGCAGTAGGGGGGCGGGGAGTGAAAAACTGTTTTTT

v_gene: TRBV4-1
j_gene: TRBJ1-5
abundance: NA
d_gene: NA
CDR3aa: CASSQVWGGPYQPQHF
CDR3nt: TGCGCCAGCAGCCAAGTCTGGGGGGGCCCATATCAGCCCCAGCATTTT

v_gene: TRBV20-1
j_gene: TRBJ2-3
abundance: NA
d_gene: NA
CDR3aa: CSPLRATSTDTQYF
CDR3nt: TGCAGCCCCCTTCGGGCTACTAGCACAGATACGCAGTATTTT

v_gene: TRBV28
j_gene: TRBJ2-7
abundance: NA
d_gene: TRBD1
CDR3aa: CASSTPRDRGSYEQYF
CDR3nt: TGTGCCAGCAGTACCCCCCGGGACAGGGGATCCTACGAGCAGTACTTC

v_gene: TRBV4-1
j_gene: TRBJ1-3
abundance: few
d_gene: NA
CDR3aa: CASSQESRSGNTIYF
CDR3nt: TGCGCCAGCAGCCAAGAATCCCGCTCTGGAAACACCATATATTTT

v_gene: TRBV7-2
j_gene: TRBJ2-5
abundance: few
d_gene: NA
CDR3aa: CASSLTPSSGETQYF
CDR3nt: TGTGCCAGCAGCTTAACGCCGTCATCGGGAGAGACCCAGTACTTC

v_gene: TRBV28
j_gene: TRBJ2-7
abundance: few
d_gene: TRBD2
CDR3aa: CASSPELAILGYEQYF
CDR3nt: TGTGCCAGCAGCCCCGAACTAGCGATTTTGGGCTACGAGCAGTACTTC

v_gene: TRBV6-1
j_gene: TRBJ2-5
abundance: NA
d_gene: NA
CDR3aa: CASSEQGMWETQYF
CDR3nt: TGTGCCAGCAGTGAACAGGGAATGTGGGAGACCCAGTACTTC

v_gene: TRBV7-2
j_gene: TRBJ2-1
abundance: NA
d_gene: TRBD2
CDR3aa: CAGSFSGTSSYEQFF
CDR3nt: TGTGCCGGCAGCTTTAGCGGGACAAGCTCCTACGAGCAGTTCTTC

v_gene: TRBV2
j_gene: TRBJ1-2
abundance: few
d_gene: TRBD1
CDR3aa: CASGTVTNYGYTF
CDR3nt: TGTGCCAGCGGGACAGTTACTAACTATGGCTACACCTTC

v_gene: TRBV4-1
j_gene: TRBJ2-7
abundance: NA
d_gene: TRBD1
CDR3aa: CASSQERRQGHYEQYF
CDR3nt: TGCGCCAGCAGCCAAGAGAGGAGACAGGGCCACTACGAGCAGTACTTC

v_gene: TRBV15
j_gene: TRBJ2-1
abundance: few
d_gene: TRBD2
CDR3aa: CATSRGGGRADNEQFF
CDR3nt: TGTGCCACCAGCAGGGGAGGCGGGAGGGCCGACAATGAGCAGTTCTTC

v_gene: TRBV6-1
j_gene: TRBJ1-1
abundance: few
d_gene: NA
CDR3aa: CASSEVPGDTEAFF
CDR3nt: TGTGCCAGCAGTGAAGTTCCAGGCGACACTGAAGCTTTCTTT

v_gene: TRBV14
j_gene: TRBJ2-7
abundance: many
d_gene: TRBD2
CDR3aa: CASSAGTSATYEQYF
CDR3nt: TGTGCCAGCAGCGCCGGGACTAGCGCAACCTACGAGCAGTACTTC

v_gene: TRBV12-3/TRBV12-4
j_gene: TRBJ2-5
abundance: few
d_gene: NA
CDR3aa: CASSTSGTGYNEQYF
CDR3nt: TGTGCCAGCAGTACCTCCGGGACTGGCTACAATGAGCAGTACTTC

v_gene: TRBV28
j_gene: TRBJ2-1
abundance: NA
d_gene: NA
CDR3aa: CASSPSWWDEQFF
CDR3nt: TGTGCCAGCAGCCCTTCTTGGTGGGATGAGCAGTTCTTC

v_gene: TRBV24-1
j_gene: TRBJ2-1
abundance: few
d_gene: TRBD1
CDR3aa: CATSDTGAYNEQFF
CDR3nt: TGTGCCACCAGTGACACAGGGGCCTACAATGAGCAGTTCTTC

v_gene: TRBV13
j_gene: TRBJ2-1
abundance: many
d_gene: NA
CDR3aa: CASSLGRAGNEQFF
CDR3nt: TGTGCCAGCAGCTTAGGCCGGGCGGGGAATGAGCAGTTCTTC

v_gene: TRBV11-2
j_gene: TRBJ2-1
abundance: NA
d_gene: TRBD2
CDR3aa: CASSPLRGRARNEQFF
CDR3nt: TGTGCCAGCAGCCCCTTACGGGGGAGGGCCAGGAATGAGCAGTTCTTC

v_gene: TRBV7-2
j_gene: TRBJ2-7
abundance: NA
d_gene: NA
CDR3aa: CASSLKATSYEQYF
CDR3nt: TGTGCCAGCAGCTTAAAGGCGACTAGCTACGAGCAGTACTTC

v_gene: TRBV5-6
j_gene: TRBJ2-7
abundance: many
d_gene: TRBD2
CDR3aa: CASSSGLAIYEQYF
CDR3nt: TGTGCCAGCAGCTCCGGACTAGCGATCTACGAGCAGTACTTC

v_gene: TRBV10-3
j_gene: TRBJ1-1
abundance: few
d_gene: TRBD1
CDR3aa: CAISGFDRATEAFF
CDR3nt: TGTGCCATCAGTGGGTTTGACAGGGCAACTGAAGCTTTCTTT

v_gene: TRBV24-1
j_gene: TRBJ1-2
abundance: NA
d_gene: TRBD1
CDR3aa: CATSDLTGGGYTF
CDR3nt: TGTGCCACCAGTGATCTGACAGGGGGCGGCTACACCTTC

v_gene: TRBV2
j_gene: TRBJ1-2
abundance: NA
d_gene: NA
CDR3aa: CASIRDSNYGYTF
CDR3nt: TGTGCCAGCATTCGGGATTCAAACTATGGCTACACCTTC

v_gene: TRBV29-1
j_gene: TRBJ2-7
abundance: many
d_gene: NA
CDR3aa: CSVEADSYEQYF
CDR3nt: TGCAGCGTTGAGGCGGACAGCTACGAGCAGTACTTC

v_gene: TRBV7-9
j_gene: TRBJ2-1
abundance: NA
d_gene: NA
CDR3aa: CASSLGHQLNEQFF
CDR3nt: TGTGCCAGCAGCCTGGGACACCAACTCAATGAGCAGTTCTTC

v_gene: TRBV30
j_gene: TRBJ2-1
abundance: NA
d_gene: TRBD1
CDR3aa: CAWSVTTGGSYNEQFF
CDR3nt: TGTGCCTGGAGTGTAACGACAGGGGGCAGCTACAATGAGCAGTTCTTC

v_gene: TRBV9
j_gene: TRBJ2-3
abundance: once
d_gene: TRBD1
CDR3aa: CASSVRRTGATDTQYF
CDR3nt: TGTGCCAGCAGCGTACGACGGACAGGGGCCACAGATACGCAGTATTTT

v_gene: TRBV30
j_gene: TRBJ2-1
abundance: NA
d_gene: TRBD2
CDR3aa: CAYGTSGVETQFF
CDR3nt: TGTGCCTACGGGACTAGCGGGGTTGAGACCCAGTTCTTC

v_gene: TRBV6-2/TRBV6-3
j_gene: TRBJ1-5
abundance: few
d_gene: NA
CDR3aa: CASRGRQFQPQHF
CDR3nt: TGTGCCAGCAGGGGAAGACAGTTTCAGCCCCAGCATTTT